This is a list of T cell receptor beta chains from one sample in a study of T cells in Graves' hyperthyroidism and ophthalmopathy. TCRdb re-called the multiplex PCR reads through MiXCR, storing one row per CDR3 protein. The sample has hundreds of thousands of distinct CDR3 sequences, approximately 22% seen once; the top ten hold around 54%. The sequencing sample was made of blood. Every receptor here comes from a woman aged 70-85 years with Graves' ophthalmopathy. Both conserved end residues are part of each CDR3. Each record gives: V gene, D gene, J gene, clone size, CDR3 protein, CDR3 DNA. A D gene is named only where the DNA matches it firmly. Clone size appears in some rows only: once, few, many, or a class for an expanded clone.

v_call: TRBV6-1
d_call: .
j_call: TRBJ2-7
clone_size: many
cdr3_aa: CASSERPVSSYEQYF
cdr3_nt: TGTGCCAGCAGTGAAAGGCCGGTGAGCTCCTACGAGCAGTACTTC

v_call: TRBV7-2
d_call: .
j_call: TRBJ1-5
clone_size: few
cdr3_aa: CASSSGPLRGNQPQHF
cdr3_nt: TGTGCCAGCAGCTCCGGACCCCTAAGGGGCAATCAGCCCCAGCATTTT

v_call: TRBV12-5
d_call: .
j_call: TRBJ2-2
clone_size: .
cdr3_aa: CASGSDRRNTGELFF
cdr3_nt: TGTGCTAGTGGTTCCGACAGGAGAAACACCGGGGAGCTGTTTTTT

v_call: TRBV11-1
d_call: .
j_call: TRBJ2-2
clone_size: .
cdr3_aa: CASSSEGSGELFF
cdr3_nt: TGTGCCAGCAGCTCCGAGGGGTCCGGGGAGCTGTTTTTT

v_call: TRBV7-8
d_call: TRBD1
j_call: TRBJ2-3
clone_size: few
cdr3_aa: CASSYRTGRTDTQYF
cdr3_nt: TGTGCCAGCAGCTACCGGACAGGGCGCACAGATACGCAGTATTTT

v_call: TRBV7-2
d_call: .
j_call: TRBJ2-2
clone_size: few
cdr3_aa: CASSPRPAGTGELFF
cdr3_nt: TGTGCCAGCAGCCCCAGACCGGCCGGCACCGGGGAGCTGTTTTTT

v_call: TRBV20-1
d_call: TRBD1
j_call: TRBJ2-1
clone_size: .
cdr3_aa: CSARPPTGNEQFF
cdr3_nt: TGCAGTGCTAGACCCCCGACAGGGAATGAGCAGTTCTTC

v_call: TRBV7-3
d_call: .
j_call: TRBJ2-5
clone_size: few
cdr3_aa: CASSVTGRETQYF
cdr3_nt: TGTGCCAGCAGCGTGACAGGGAGGGAGACCCAGTACTTC

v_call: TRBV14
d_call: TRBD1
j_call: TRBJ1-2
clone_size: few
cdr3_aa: CASSPGGPSYGYTF
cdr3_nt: TGTGCCAGCAGCCCAGGGGGACCCTCCTATGGCTACACCTTC

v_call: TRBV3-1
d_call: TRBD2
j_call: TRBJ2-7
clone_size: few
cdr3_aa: CASSPLTGGPYEQYF
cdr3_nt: TGTGCCAGCAGCCCTCTCACGGGAGGCCCCTACGAGCAGTACTTC

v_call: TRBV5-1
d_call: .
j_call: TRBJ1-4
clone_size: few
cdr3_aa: CASSTDVNEKLFF
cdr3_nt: TGCGCCAGCTCGACAGACGTTAATGAAAAACTGTTTTTT

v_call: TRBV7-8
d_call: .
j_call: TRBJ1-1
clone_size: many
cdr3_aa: CASSLDRETEAFF
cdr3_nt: TGTGCCAGCAGCTTAGATCGGGAAACTGAAGCTTTCTTT

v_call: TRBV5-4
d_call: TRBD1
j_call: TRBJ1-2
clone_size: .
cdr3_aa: CASRDRTNYGYTF
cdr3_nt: TGTGCCAGCCGGGACAGGACTAACTATGGCTACACCTTC

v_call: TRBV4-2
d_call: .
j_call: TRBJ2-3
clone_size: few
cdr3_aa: CASSQDLRSTDTQYF
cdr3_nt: TGTGCCAGCAGCCAAGATCTTCGAAGCACAGATACGCAGTATTTT

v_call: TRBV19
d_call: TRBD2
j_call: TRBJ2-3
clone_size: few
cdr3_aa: CASSALLAGGLDTQYF
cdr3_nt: TGTGCCAGTAGCGCTCTCCTAGCGGGAGGGTTAGATACGCAGTATTTT

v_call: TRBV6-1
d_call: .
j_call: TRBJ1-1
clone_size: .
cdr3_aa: CASSSTDSTEAFF
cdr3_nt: TGTGCCAGCAGTTCCACGGACAGCACTGAAGCTTTCTTT

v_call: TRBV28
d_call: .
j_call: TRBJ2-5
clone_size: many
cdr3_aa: CASRNVQETQYF
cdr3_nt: TGTGCCAGCCGAAACGTTCAAGAGACCCAGTACTTC

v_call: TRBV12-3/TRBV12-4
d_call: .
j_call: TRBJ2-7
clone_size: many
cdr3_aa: CASSLVRSTWDSYEQYF
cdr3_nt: TGTGCCAGCAGTTTGGTTCGGTCGACATGGGATTCCTACGAGCAGTACTTC

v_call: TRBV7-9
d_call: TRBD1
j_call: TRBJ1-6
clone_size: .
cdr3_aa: CASARDRVNSPLHF
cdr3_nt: TGTGCCAGCGCCCGGGACAGGGTTAATTCACCCCTCCACTTT

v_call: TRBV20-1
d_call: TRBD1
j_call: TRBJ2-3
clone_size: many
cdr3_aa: CSARATGGDTQYF
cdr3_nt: TGCAGTGCTAGAGCCACAGGGGGAGATACGCAGTATTTT

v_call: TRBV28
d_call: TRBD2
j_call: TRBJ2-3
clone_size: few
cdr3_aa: CASSQLKGLAGSTDTQYF
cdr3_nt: TGTGCCAGCAGCCAGCTCAAGGGACTAGCGGGATCCACAGATACGCAGTATTTT

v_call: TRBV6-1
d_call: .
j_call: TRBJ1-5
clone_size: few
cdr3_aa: CASSKSMGMGQPQHF
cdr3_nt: TGTGCCAGCAGTAAGTCCATGGGGATGGGTCAGCCCCAGCATTTT

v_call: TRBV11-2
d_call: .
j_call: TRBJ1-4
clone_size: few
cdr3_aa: CASSLEIGEKLFF
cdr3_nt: TGTGCCAGCAGCTTAGAGATAGGGGAAAAACTGTTTTTT

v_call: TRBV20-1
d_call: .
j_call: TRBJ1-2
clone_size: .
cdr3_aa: CSATQHGYTF
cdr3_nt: TGCAGTGCTACTCAACATGGCTACACCTTC

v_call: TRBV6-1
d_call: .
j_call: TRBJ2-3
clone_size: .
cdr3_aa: CASTWHPGTSSYTQYF
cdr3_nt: TGTGCCAGCACCTGGCACCCCGGGACTTCGTCGTATACGCAGTATTTT

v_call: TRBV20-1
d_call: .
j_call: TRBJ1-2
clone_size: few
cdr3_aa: CSARDEGGRGIGGYTF
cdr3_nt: TGCAGTGCTAGAGATGAGGGGGGACGGGGGATTGGTGGCTACACCTTC

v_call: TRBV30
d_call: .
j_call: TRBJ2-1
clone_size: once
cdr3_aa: CAWRGTISYNEQFF
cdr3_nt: TGTGCCTGGAGGGGGACCATATCCTACAATGAGCAGTTCTTC

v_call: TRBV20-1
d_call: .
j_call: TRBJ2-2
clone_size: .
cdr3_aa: CSARPTGAGTGELFF
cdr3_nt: TGCAGTGCTAGACCTACAGGGGCGGGGACCGGGGAGCTGTTTTTT

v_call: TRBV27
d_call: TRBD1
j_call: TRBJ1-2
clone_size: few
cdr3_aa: CASTRTGGNYGYTF
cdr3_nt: TGTGCCAGCACCCGGACAGGGGGTAACTATGGCTACACCTTC

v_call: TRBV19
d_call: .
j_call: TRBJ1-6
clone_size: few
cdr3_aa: CASSMDGNSPLHF
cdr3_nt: TGTGCCAGTAGTATGGACGGGAATTCACCCCTCCACTTT

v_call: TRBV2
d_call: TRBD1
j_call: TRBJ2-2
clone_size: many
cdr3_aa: CASRAGTGITGELFF
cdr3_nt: TGTGCCAGCCGCGCCGGGACAGGGATCACCGGGGAGCTGTTTTTT

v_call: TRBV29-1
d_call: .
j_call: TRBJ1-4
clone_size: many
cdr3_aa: CSAPGTNEKLFF
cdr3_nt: TGCAGCGCCCCCGGTACTAATGAAAAACTGTTTTTT

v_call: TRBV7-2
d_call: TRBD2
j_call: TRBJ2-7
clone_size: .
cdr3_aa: CASSLVGCGRGTLCEQYF
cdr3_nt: TGTGCCAGCAGCTTAGTGGGGTGCGGGCGGGGGACTCTTTGCGAGCAGTACTTC

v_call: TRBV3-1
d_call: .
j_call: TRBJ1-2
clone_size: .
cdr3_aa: CASSVRARSYTF
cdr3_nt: TGTGCCAGCAGCGTCCGGGCCCGGAGCTACACCTTC

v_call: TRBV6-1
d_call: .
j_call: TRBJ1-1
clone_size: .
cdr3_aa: CASSYASVNTEAFF
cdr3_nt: TGTGCCAGCAGTTACGCTTCAGTCAACACTGAAGCTTTCTTT

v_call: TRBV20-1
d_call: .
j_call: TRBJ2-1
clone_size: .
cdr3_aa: CSARDRVSGNSYNEQFF
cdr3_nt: TGCAGTGCTAGAGATCGGGTTAGCGGTAATTCCTACAATGAGCAGTTCTTC

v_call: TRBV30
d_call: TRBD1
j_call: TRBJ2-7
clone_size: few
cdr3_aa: CAWSVGTGAWDEQYF
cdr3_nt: TGTGCCTGGAGTGTAGGGACAGGGGCCTGGGACGAGCAGTACTTC

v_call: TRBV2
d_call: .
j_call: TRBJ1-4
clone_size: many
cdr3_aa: CASRPGAGSEKLFF
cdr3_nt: TGTGCCAGCAGACCGGGGGCCGGGTCGGAAAAACTGTTTTTT

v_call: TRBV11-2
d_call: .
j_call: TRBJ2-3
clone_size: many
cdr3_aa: CASSVIYTQYF
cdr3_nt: TGTGCCAGCAGCGTGATATATACGCAGTATTTT

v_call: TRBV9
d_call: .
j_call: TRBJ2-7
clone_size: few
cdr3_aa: CASSVASGLAYEQYF
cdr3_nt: TGTGCCAGCAGCGTTGCGAGCGGGTTAGCCTACGAGCAGTACTTC

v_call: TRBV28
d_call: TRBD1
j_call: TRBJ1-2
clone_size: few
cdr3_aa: CASSPTGINYGYTF
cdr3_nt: TGTGCCAGCAGCCCGACAGGGATTAACTATGGCTACACCTTC

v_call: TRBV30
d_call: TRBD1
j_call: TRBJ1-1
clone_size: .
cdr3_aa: CAWELTGVTEAFF
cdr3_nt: TGTGCCTGGGAACTGACAGGGGTTACTGAAGCTTTCTTT

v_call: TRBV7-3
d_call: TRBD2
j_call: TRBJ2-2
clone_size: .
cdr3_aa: CASSHWTSRRSGELFF
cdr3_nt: TGTGCCAGCAGCCACTGGACTAGCCGGAGGAGCGGGGAGCTGTTTTTT

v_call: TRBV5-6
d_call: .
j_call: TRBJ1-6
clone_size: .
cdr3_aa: CASSGTGSLDSSYNSPLHF
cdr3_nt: TGTGCCAGCAGCGGTACAGGGTCGCTGGATAGCTCCTATAATTCACCCCTCCACTTT

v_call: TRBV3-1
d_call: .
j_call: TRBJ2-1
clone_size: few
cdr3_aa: CASSPDHPYEQFF
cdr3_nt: TGTGCCAGCAGCCCGGACCACCCCTATGAGCAGTTCTTC

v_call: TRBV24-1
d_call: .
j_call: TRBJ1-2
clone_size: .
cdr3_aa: CATSGTEKYYGYTF
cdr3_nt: TGTGCCACCAGTGGGACAGAGAAGTACTATGGCTACACCTTC